Presented here are 29 T cell receptor beta chains from one specimen sequenced in a study of T cells after yellow fever vaccination (dated by TCRdb to the late 2010s). Receptor amplification or capture employed 5' RACE. Sequencer: Illumina HiSeq 2500. The raw public data were reprocessed by TCRdb itself: fastp quality trimming at Q25, MiXCR clonotype calling, in-frame beta chains only. Each entry merges the rows of one CDR3 protein and shows their most common DNA and genes. For this sample there are about 96,000 distinct CDR3 sequences; more than 7.5% appear just once. Approximately 16% of the sample rests with the top ten. In light of the paper, this sample's treatment or condition label describes: live attenuated yellow fever vaccine strain. This specimen was CD8+ T cells not binding an NS4B(214-222) dextramer, sorted from PBMCs, taken around 15 days after the first yellow fever vaccination. The sample's cell subset or site, from its label and the paper: NS4B epitope dextramer-negative CD8 T cells. These receptors were obtained from a man aged 18-30 years who received the YFV17D yellow fever vaccine.

This clonotype was recorded at least ten times. The CDR3 protein is CARYFPGGHEQYV. The CDR3 coding sequence is TGTGCCAGATATTTTCCAGGTGGCCACGAGCAGTACGTC. This rearrangement joins TRBV28 to TRBJ2-7; D gene unclear. V was clipped by 9 bases and J by 5 bases, with 17 bases between them. The CDR3 is 13 residues long. In germline, CDR1 is MDHEN, CDR2 SYDVKM.

CDR3 region: CATWGLPNNEQFF. In DNA form, the CDR3 reads TGTGCCACCTGGGGGCTCCCCAACAATGAGCAGTTCTTC. V is TRBV27 and J is TRBJ2-1, with D tentatively TRBD1 (6 bases). Trimming pared 10 bases from V and 5 bases from J, leaving 15 bases between. Looked up from germline, CDR1 is MNHEY and CDR2 is SMNVEV (reference sequence). This CDR3 contains 13 residues.

This chain joins TRBV7-9 and TRBJ1-1; 8 positions agree with TRBD1. Germline values: CDR1 SEHNR, CDR2 FQNEAQ (reference sequence). The length of the CDR3 is 14 residues. J was trimmed by 1 base and V by 4 bases; bases with no gene match: 2. The CDR3 protein is CASSSGGSNTEAFF. CDR3 nucleotides: TGTGCCAGCAGCTCAGGGGGCTCGAACACTGAAGCTTTCTTT.

This clonotype has a count of ten or more. The rearrangement joins TRBV7-2 to TRBJ2-1; D might be TRBD1 or TRBD2, each matching 6 bases. The ends were cut back, 3 bases at V and 8 bases at J, with 23 bases in the middle. Germline V gene sequence: CDR1 SGHTA, CDR2 FQGNSA. The CDR3 has 17 residues. This chain's CDR3 is CASSFGLRGAGADEQFF. DNA for the CDR3: TGTGCCAGCAGCTTCGGGTTAAGGGGGGCAGGGGCCGATGAGCAGTTCTTC.

This clonotype has a handful of counts. The J gene is TRBJ1-1, the V gene TRBV5-5; 8 positions match TRBD1. Germline CDR1 reads SGHKS; CDR2 reads YYEKEE (reference sequence). This CDR3 is built from 15 residues. J lost 1 base, V lost 2 bases, and 4 bases had no gene match. CDR3 coding DNA: TGTGCCAGCAGCTTTTATGACAGGGGGAACACTGAAGCTTTCTTT. This codes for CASSFYDRGNTEAFF. The full variable domain, its missing parts supplied by reference TRBV5-5 and TRBJ1-1, is DAGVTQSPTHLIKTRGQQVTLRCSPISGHKSVSWYQQVLGQGPQFIFQYYEKEERGRGNFPDRFSARQFPNYSSELNVNALLLGDSALYLCASSFYDRGNTEAFFGQGTRLTVV.

This clonotype was counted only a few times. This sequence joins TRBV7-9 and TRBJ2-3, with TRBD1 matching 7 bases. This CDR3 contains 16 residues. The junction had 8 bases not matched to a gene; V was cut back by 3 bases and J by 2 bases. CDR1 and CDR2 from the germline V gene are SEHNR and FQNEAQ (reference sequence). CDR3 nucleotide sequence: TGTGCCAGCAGCTTCCCCGGGACAGACAACACAGATACGCAGTATTTT. Translating it yields CASSFPGTDNTDTQYF.

The chain recombines TRBV15 with TRBJ1-2; D is ambiguous. The CDR3 contains 13 residues. Germline V gene lookup returns CDR1 LNHNV and CDR2 YYDKDF (reference sequence). Deletions cut 4 bases from V and 6 bases from J, with 12 bases between. The CDR3 DNA follows: TGTGCCACCAGCACCGGAGCCCCGGATGGCTACACCTTC. Protein: CATSTGAPDGYTF.

This clonotype has more than one count but fewer than ten. This rearrangement joins TRBV7-9 to TRBJ2-1; D is possibly TRBD1 or TRBD2 (5 bases each). Between the trimmed V and J ends, which lost 1 base and 4 bases, there was a span of 11 bases. The CDR3 runs to 15 residues. Germline CDR1 is SEHNR and CDR2 is FQNEAQ (reference sequence). CDR3 sequence (DNA): TGTGCCAGCAGCTTAGTTGGGGACCCGTACAATGAGCAGTTCTTC. This gives the protein CASSLVGDPYNEQFF.

The chain is built from TRBV7-2 and TRBJ2-5; 7 nucleotides align to TRBD2. This CDR3 has 17 residues. Germline-derived CDR1 and CDR2 are SGHTA and FQGNSA. The trim removed 5 bases at V and 1 base at J, leaving 13 bases unmatched. The CDR3: CASSPTPLIAGQETQYF. DNA for the CDR3: TGTGCCAGCAGCCCCACCCCGCTGATAGCGGGCCAAGAGACCCAGTACTTC.

The chain links TRBV6-5 to TRBJ1-4, with D unresolved. V was clipped by 4 bases and J by 8 bases, with 20 bases between them. Germline loops: CDR1 MNHEY, CDR2 SVGAGI. The CDR3 contains 16 residues. CDR3 coding DNA: TGTGCCAGCAGTTTGCGAAGATGGGGAGTGAGAGAAAAACTGTTTTTT. Its translation is CASSLRRWGVREKLFF.

This clonotype was recorded many times. The V and J genes are TRBV5-5 and TRBJ2-7; a weak D match, TRBD1 (7 bases). Trimming removed 0 bases at V and 4 bases at J, with 14 bases between. The germline V gene encodes CDR1 SGHKS and CDR2 YYEKEE (reference sequence). CDR3 length equals 15 residues. The CDR3 is CASSLVSGGRYEQYV. CDR3 DNA sequence: TGTGCCAGCAGCTTGGTTTCAGGGGGGCGATACGAGCAGTACGTC.

The sample holds a few counts of this clonotype. This rearrangement joins TRBV10-3 to TRBJ2-7; 7 bases are shared with TRBD1. This CDR3 is built from 14 residues. Germline CDR1 reads ENHRY; CDR2 reads SYGVKD. The V segment lost 5 bases and the J segment 0 bases; nucleotides outside the gene matches: 4. The CDR3 DNA reads as TGTGCCATCAGTCGGACAGGTAGCTCCTACGAGCAGTACGTC. Translated: CAISRTGSSYEQYV.

The genes are TRBV30 and TRBJ1-1, with unresolved D. In germline, CDR1 is GTSNPN, CDR2 SVGIG (reference sequence). V shed 0 bases and J shed 5 bases, with 13 bases lying between them. The CDR3 loop spans 14 amino acids. This CDR3 reads CAWSVRILGTEAFF. CDR3 coding DNA: TGTGCCTGGAGTGTACGGATCCTAGGGACTGAAGCTTTCTTT.

This clonotype was found a few times. The V call is TRBV7-9, the J call TRBJ1-2; perhaps TRBD1 as D (6 bases). V was pared by 2 bases and J by 6 bases, with 13 bases between. The CDR3 is 14 residues long. The germline V gene encodes CDR1 SEHNR and CDR2 FQNEAQ (reference sequence). The CDR3 DNA sequence: TGTGCCAGCAGCTTACGGGACACCGGACATGGCTACACCTTC. Its protein product is CASSLRDTGHGYTF.

The chain couples TRBV14 to TRBJ2-5; 7 bases fit TRBD2. CDR3 length: 15 residues. J gave up 5 bases and V 8 bases, and 14 bases lay outside the gene matches. Germline V gene data show CDR1 as SGHDN and CDR2 as FVKESK. The CDR3 nucleotides are TGTGCCAGCGGCCGGGGGGTCCTTGTTCTGGAGACCCAGTACTTC. Translated: CASGRGVLVLETQYF.

This clonotype was seen only a few times. This chain joins TRBV7-9 and TRBJ2-7, with D maybe TRBD2 (5 bases). The CDR3 is 14 amino acids. Trimming pared 4 bases from V and 5 bases from J, leaving 15 bases between. Germline V gene lookup returns CDR1 SEHNR and CDR2 FQNEAQ (reference sequence). The CDR3 sequence: CASSSGSPGDEQYF. CDR3 bases: TGTGCCAGCAGCTCCGGCTCGCCCGGGGACGAGCAGTACTTC.

This chain joins TRBV6-1 and TRBJ2-1; perhaps TRBD1 as D (6 bases). CDR3 size: 16 residues. CDR1 is MNHNS and CDR2 is SASEGT in the germline V gene. The V gene lost 5 bases and the J gene lost 2 bases, with 16 bases spanning the gap. The CDR3 sequence is CASSRPTGNPYNEQFF. Written as DNA, the CDR3 is TGTGCCAGCAGTCGACCCACAGGGAACCCCTACAATGAGCAGTTCTTC.

V is TRBV7-9 and J is TRBJ1-2, with 7 bases fitting TRBD1. The CDR3 contains 13 residues. V trimming: 3 bases; J trimming: 4 bases; junction bases outside the gene matches: 2. CDR1 and CDR2 (germline): SEHNR, FQNEAQ (reference sequence). CDR3 in amino acids: CASSFAGGYGYTF. DNA of the CDR3: TGTGCCAGCAGCTTTGCAGGGGGCTATGGCTACACCTTC. The variable domain in full, with the rest retrieved from reference TRBV7-9 and TRBJ1-2, is DTGVSQNPRHKITKRGQNVTFRCDPISEHNRLYWYRQTLGQGPEFLTYFQNEAQLEKSRLLSDRFSAERPKGSFSTLEIQRTEQGDSAMYLCASSFAGGYGYTFGSGTRLTVV.

This clonotype was counted only a few times. The DNA for the CDR3 is TGCAGCGTTCGGACCGGGGGGGGGGCAGATACGCAGTATTTT. Amino acids: CSVRTGGGADTQYF. The genes are TRBV29-1 and TRBJ2-3; 8 positions agree with TRBD2. Germline assignment: CDR1 SQVTM and CDR2 ANQGSEA. V lost 5 bases, J lost 4 bases, and 8 bases stayed unmatched. This CDR3 is built from 14 residues.

The chain joins TRBV19 to TRBJ2-1, with D perhaps TRBD2 (5 bases). CDR3 size: 11 residues. Trimming removed 6 bases at V and 13 bases at J, with 13 bases between. The germline gives CDR1 LNHDA, CDR2 SQIVND (reference sequence). The CDR3 reads CASSAGPGQFF. The DNA for the CDR3 is TGTGCCAGTAGCGCGGGCCCTGGCCAGTTCTTC.

The chain recombines TRBV4-3 with TRBJ1-2; no definite D call. There are 15 residues in the CDR3. V was shortened by 0 bases and J by 2 bases, with 10 bases between the two germline ends. CDR1 LGHNA and CDR2 YSLEER come from the germline V gene. In nucleotides, the CDR3 is TGCGCCAGCAGCCAAGAGGCCGGGAGCAACTATGGCTACACCTTC. This translates into CASSQEAGSNYGYTF.

This clonotype was picked up a small number of times. V usage is TRBV5-5 and J usage is TRBJ1-3; unclear D gene. The V gene lost 3 bases and the J gene lost 0 bases, with 10 bases spanning the gap. Germline V gene sequence: CDR1 SGHKS, CDR2 YYEKEE (reference sequence). This CDR3 is built from 15 residues. The DNA of the CDR3 is TGTGCCAGCAGCTCCCGAGTGACCTCTGGAAACACCATATATTTT. This sequence encodes CASSSRVTSGNTIYF.

This clonotype was detected a few times. The rearrangement joins TRBV10-3 to TRBJ2-5; possible D gene TRBD2, 5 bases. Germline values: CDR1 ENHRY, CDR2 SYGVKD. V was cut by 4 bases and J by 0 bases, with 12 bases left in between. This CDR3 is 15 amino acids long. The CDR3 here is CAISGPAGDQETQYF. The CDR3 coding sequence is TGTGCCATCAGTGGGCCCGCCGGGGACCAAGAGACCCAGTACTTC.

This clonotype was counted at least ten times. This sequence joins TRBV6-4 and TRBJ2-2, with 8 bases fitting TRBD1. V gave up 6 bases and J gave up 6 bases; unmatched junction bases: 12. The germline V gene has CDR1 MRHNA and CDR2 SNTAGT. The CDR3 spans 16 residues. CDR3 sequence (DNA): TGTGCCAGCAGCGAAACCCCCGGACAGGGATCCGGGGAGCTGTTTTTT. This gives the protein CASSETPGQGSGELFF.

This clonotype was counted between two and nine times. The chain employs TRBV28 and TRBJ2-1; 9 bases agree with TRBD2. Germline trimming cut 10 bases from V and 1 base from J; bases unmatched to any gene: 5. This CDR3 has 14 residues. The germline CDR1 and CDR2 sequences are MDHEN and SYDVKM. The CDR3 spells CATHSGGSYNEQFF. The CDR3 DNA sequence: TGTGCCACCCATAGCGGGGGTTCCTACAATGAGCAGTTCTTC. Full variable domain (outside the CDR3, taken from reference TRBV28 and TRBJ2-1): DVKVTQSSRYLVKRTGEKVFLECVQDMDHENMFWYRQDPGLGLRLIYFSYDVKMKEKGDIPEGYSVSREKKERFSLILESASTNQTSMYLCATHSGGSYNEQFFGPGTRLTVL.

A few counts support this clonotype. The chain carries TRBV4-1 and TRBJ1-5, with 9 bases aligning to TRBD1. Trimming removed 3 bases from V and 4 bases from J; junction bases left unmatched: 4. CDR1 MGHRA and CDR2 YSYEKL come from the germline V gene. The CDR3 is made up of 15 amino acids. The DNA of the CDR3 is TGCGCCAGCAGCCACCCCGGACAGGGGAATCAGCCCCAGCATTTT. This sequence encodes CASSHPGQGNQPQHF.

The chain joins TRBV30 to TRBJ2-5; 10 bases line up with TRBD2. This CDR3 is 15 amino acids long. CDR1 is GTSNPN and CDR2 is SVGIG in the germline V gene (reference sequence). The V segment lost 0 bases and the J segment 5 bases; nucleotides outside the gene matches: 6. CDR3 DNA: TGTGCCTGGAGTGTAGGAGCGGGGGGGCTTGAGACCCAGTACTTC. Its translation: CAWSVGAGGLETQYF.

The chain has TRBV4-2 and TRBJ1-6, with unresolved D. V was shortened by 3 bases and J by 10 bases, with 13 bases between the two germline ends. CDR3 length: 14 amino acids. Germline CDR1 reads LGHNA; CDR2 reads YNFKEQ. CDR3 sequence (DNA): TGTGCCAGCAGCCATGACGTCCAGTACTCACCCCTCCACTTT. It translates to CASSHDVQYSPLHF.

This clonotype was detected a few times. The chain is built from TRBV5-6 and TRBJ2-2; a possible D gene is TRBD2 (6 bases). The V end lost 4 bases, the J end lost 8 bases, and 21 bases lay between the germline ends. The CDR3 is 16 residues long. Germline values: CDR1 SGHDT, CDR2 YYEEEE. CDR3 nucleotide sequence: TGTGCCAGCAGCGCACCCCTATCCAGGGACTTAGGGGAGCTGTTTTTT. Translation gives CASSAPLSRDLGELFF.